This TCR beta chain was identified during a study of T cell responses to AZD1222 COVID-19 vaccine. Findings of the study overall: Spike-wide vaccine-associated CD4 TCRs dominated at 160-218 and 743-854. It should be noted that donors were predominantly white British and more often female, and clonal diversity was possibly underestimated. At study baseline, merely six AZD1222 recipients were seropositive.

From germline, CDR1 is SGDLS and CDR2 YYNGEE. The CDR3 sequence is 15 residues long. Between the trimmed V and J ends, which lost 2 bases and 2 bases, there was a span of 10 bases. This clone is a singleton in its sample. The target antigen is unknown. Clones were read by immunoSEQ multiplex PCR, and TCRdb kept only the in-frame ones, dropping some. The sample records some 280,000 clones, around 93% being singletons. Sequenced material: peripheral blood, taken 28 days after the second AZD1222 dose. The sequence derives from an adult who received the AZD1222 COVID-19 vaccine. The J gene is TRBJ2-2, the V gene TRBV9, with a tentative D call TRBD1 (5 bases). CDR3 sequence: CASSVRQRNTGELFF. The CDR3 DNA follows: TGTGCCAGCAGCGTCCGACAGCGAAACACCGGGGAGCTGTTTTTT.